A single sample gave rise to the 20 T cell receptor beta chains below, sequenced in a study of blood T cell repertoires in COVID-19. Libraries were prepared by immunoSEQ multiplex PCR; TCRdb keeps only in-frame clonotypes and omits some of them. The sample lists around 320,000 clones; around 89% were seen once. The specimen sequenced was PBMCs or T cells enriched from blood (not recorded which). These receptors came from a young woman with acute COVID-19.

The rearrangement links TRBV12-3 or TRBV12-4 to TRBJ2-3, with no clear D. V was trimmed by 3 bases and J by 3 bases, leaving 7 bases between them. The CDR3 runs 13 residues. The CDR3 region is CASSFRQTDTQYF. In DNA, the CDR3 is TGTGCCAGCAGTTTCCGCCAGACAGATACGCAGTATTTT.

This clone was picked up a small number of times. Other DNA sequences within the sample encode an identical CDR3. The chain joins TRBV4-1 to TRBJ2-1, with 7 bases aligning to TRBD2. The V and J ends lost 0 bases and 0 bases, in that order; junction bases with no gene match: 2. CDR3 length equals 16 residues. CDR1 is MGHRA, CDR2 YSYEKL, per germline. As DNA, the CDR3 is TGCGCCAGCAGCCAAGAAGGCGGGAGCTCCTACAATGAGCAGTTCTTC. This sequence encodes CASSQEGGSSYNEQFF.

V is TRBV7-3 and J is TRBJ2-5, with D uncertain. Germline V gene data show CDR1 as SGHTA and CDR2 as FQGTGA. This CDR3 is 13 amino acids long. Between the trimmed V and J ends, which lost 2 bases and 4 bases, there was a span of 8 bases. CDR3 residues: CASSLLDAETQYF. The CDR3 coding sequence is TGTGCCAGCAGCTTATTAGATGCAGAGACCCAGTACTTC.

V is TRBV9 and J is TRBJ2-7; the match to TRBD1 covers 10 bases. Germline lookup yields CDR1 SGDLS and CDR2 YYNGEE. J was trimmed by 12 bases and V by 2 bases; bases with no gene match: 8. The CDR3 totals 13 residues. CDR3 DNA: TGTGCCAGCAGCGTTGAGGGACAGGGGCGCCCGTACTTC. Its translation is CASSVEGQGRPYF.

The chain uses TRBV9 and TRBJ2-1; 10 bases agree with TRBD2. This CDR3 is 14 amino acids long. CDR1 and CDR2 (germline): SGDLS, YYNGEE. The ends lost 4 bases at V and 5 bases at J; junction bases unmatched: 3. In DNA, the CDR3 is TGTGCCAGCAGCCTAGCGGGAGTCAACAATGAGCAGTTCTTC. It specifies CASSLAGVNNEQFF.

The rearrangement joins TRBV6-6 to TRBJ2-1, with 13 bases identical to TRBD2. CDR3 size: 16 residues. From germline, CDR1 is MNHNY and CDR2 SVGAGI (reference sequence). J gave up 9 bases and V 6 bases, and 11 bases lay outside the gene matches. The CDR3 DNA follows: TGTGCCAGCAGCTTCCCTCCGGGACTAGCGGGAATTGAGCAGTTCTTC. Translating it yields CASSFPPGLAGIEQFF.

The chain has TRBV29-1 and TRBJ1-1; D is possibly TRBD1 (6 bases). The CDR3 consists of 12 residues. Germline-derived CDR1 and CDR2 are SQVTM and ANQGSEA. The CDR3 region has the DNA TGCAGTGGGGCAGGGGCTAACACTGAAGCTTTCTTT. This codes for CSGAGANTEAFF.

This chain's CDR3 is CAEGGVGSPLHF. CDR3 nucleotides: TGTGCCGAGGGAGGCGTCGGTTCACCCCTCCACTTT. The gene calls are TRBV28 and TRBJ1-6, with D hard to call. Germline CDR1 reads MDHEN; CDR2 reads SYDVKM. This CDR3 is 12 amino acids long. V dropped 11 bases and J dropped 9 bases, with 14 bases sitting between them.

The chain is built from TRBV27 and TRBJ1-2; D is ambiguous. The V and J ends lost 1 base and 6 bases respectively, with 15 bases between them. The CDR3 has 15 amino acids. Germline V gene data show CDR1 as MNHEY and CDR2 as SMNVEV (reference sequence). The CDR3: CASSLWSERSDGYTF. The CDR3 nucleotides are TGTGCCAGCAGTTTATGGTCGGAGCGGTCCGATGGCTACACCTTC.

This chain uses TRBV21-1 with TRBJ2-7; TRBD2 was called by the table and not checked on the DNA. TRBV21-1 is annotated as a pseudogene. The CDR3 is made up of 15 amino acids. The CDR3 here is CASSKTPGGLAEQYF. In DNA form, the CDR3 reads TGTGCCAGCAGCAAAACTCCCGGGGGGCTCGCCGAGCAGTACTTC.

The J gene is TRBJ1-3, the V gene TRBV7-6; 9 bases align to TRBD1. The ends lost 6 bases at V and 1 base at J; junction bases unmatched: 4. Germline V gives CDR1 SGHVS, CDR2 FNYEAQ. The length of the CDR3 is 15 residues. CDR3 loop: CASRPGTGSGNTIYF. In DNA, the CDR3 is TGTGCCAGCAGACCCGGGACAGGGTCTGGAAACACCATATATTTT.

V gene TRBV13 combines with J gene TRBJ2-2; TRBD1 matches at 8 bases. The J segment lost 3 bases and the V segment lost 4 bases, leaving 4 bases of the junction unmatched. The CDR3 is made up of 15 amino acids. Germline CDR1 reads PRHDT; CDR2 reads FYEKMQ (reference sequence). CDR3 region: CASSSGQAYTGELFF. The CDR3 nucleotides are TGTGCCAGCAGCTCGGGACAGGCTTACACCGGGGAGCTGTTTTTT.

This rearrangement joins TRBV27 to TRBJ2-7; the D gene is possibly TRBD1 (6 bases). This CDR3 has 15 amino acids. Trimming removed 5 bases at V and 6 bases at J, with 20 bases between. Germline V gene data show CDR1 as MNHEY and CDR2 as SMNVEV (reference sequence). The CDR3 nucleotides are TGTGCCAGCAGTCCGACCCCCTCCACAGGGATCGAGCAGTACTTC. Residues: CASSPTPSTGIEQYF.

The chain uses TRBV7-3 and TRBJ2-3; 7 bases are shared with TRBD2. This CDR3 is built from 15 residues. Germline V gene sequence: CDR1 SGHTA, CDR2 FQGTGA. Unmatched junction bases numbered 12, after V lost 5 bases and J lost 7 bases. CDR3 in amino acids: CASSPSSGRVNTQYF. The CDR3 DNA is TGTGCCAGCAGCCCATCTAGCGGACGCGTGAATACGCAGTATTTT.

CDR3 amino acids: CASSLSSDRGYTF. The CDR3 DNA is TGTGCCAGCAGTTTATCATCGGACAGGGGTTACACCTTC. The chain links TRBV28 to TRBJ1-2; 9 bases line up with TRBD1. Germline V gene lookup returns CDR1 MDHEN and CDR2 SYDVKM. V trimming: 1 base; J trimming: 11 bases; junction bases outside the gene matches: 5. There are 13 residues in the CDR3.

This CDR3 reads CASSETGTYSNQPQHF. DNA for the CDR3: TGTGCCAGCAGTGAAACGGGGACTTATAGCAATCAGCCCCAGCATTTT. This rearrangement joins TRBV2 to TRBJ1-5, with D perhaps TRBD1 (5 bases). V was cut by 2 bases and J by 0 bases, with 11 bases left in between. Germline V gene lookup returns CDR1 SNHLY and CDR2 FYNNEI. This CDR3 has 16 residues.

The chain uses TRBV19 and TRBJ1-2; D not certain. The CDR3 extends over 16 amino acids. V shed 4 bases and J shed 3 bases, with 18 bases lying between them. Germline V gene lookup returns CDR1 LNHDA and CDR2 SQIVND (reference sequence). This CDR3 is CASSTYGFPGDYGYTF. The CDR3 DNA sequence: TGTGCCAGTAGTACATACGGCTTCCCGGGAGACTATGGCTACACCTTC.

The V call is TRBV28, the J call TRBJ1-6; D not certain. The CDR3 totals 14 residues. Germline CDR1 reads MDHEN; CDR2 reads SYDVKM. V lost 7 bases and J 10 bases, leaving 17 bases between the germline ends. CDR3: CASNRGSLGSPLHF. The CDR3 bases are TGTGCCAGCAATCGGGGATCGCTTGGGTCACCCCTCCACTTT. Combining the CDR3 with reference TRBV28 and TRBJ1-6 gives the whole variable domain DVKVTQSSRYLVKRTGEKVFLECVQDMDHENMFWYRQDPGLGLRLIYFSYDVKMKEKGDIPEGYSVSREKKERFSLILESASTNQTSMYLCASNRGSLGSPLHFGNGTRLTVT.

The CDR3 region has the DNA TGTGCCAGCAGCGTAAATTCCGGGACTAGCGGGAGCTCCCCCTACGAGCAGTACTTC. Translation: CASSVNSGTSGSSPYEQYF. The genes are TRBV11-2 and TRBJ2-7; 14 bases are shared with TRBD2. This CDR3 is built from 19 residues. The V gene's germline CDR1 is SGHAT and CDR2 FQNNGV. Germline trimming cut 5 bases from V and 2 bases from J; bases unmatched to any gene: 14.

V usage is TRBV9 and J usage is TRBJ2-7, with 8 bases identical to TRBD1. The CDR3 is 15 amino acids. The V gene's germline CDR1 is SGDLS and CDR2 YYNGEE. After removal of 5 bases from V and 5 bases from J, the junction contained 12 bases not matched to a gene. The CDR3 sequence is CASRGELDREDEQYF. The CDR3 coding sequence is TGTGCCAGCAGGGGGGAGTTGGACAGGGAAGACGAGCAGTACTTC. Variable domain in full (rest from reference TRBV9 and TRBJ2-7): DSGVTQTPKHLITATGQRVTLRCSPRSGDLSVYWYQQSLDQGLQFLIQYYNGEERAKGNILERFSAQQFPDLHSELNLSSLELGDSALYFCASRGELDREDEQYFGPGTRLTVT.